The 22 T cell receptor beta chains in this list originate from one sample, sequenced in a study of neurological immune-mediated disorders. Each CDR3 protein gets one entry after TCRdb re-called the 5' RACE reads with MiXCR. The profile covers tens of thousands of distinct CDR3 sequences, with over 12% appearing a single time and roughly 6.8% taken by the ten largest. Sequencing was done on a sample of PBMCs. These receptor sequences come from a woman aged 50 to 60 in good health.

The chain couples TRBV4-1 to TRBJ2-3; a possible D gene is TRBD2 (6 bases). V was trimmed by 0 bases and J by 1 base, leaving 11 bases between them. Germline V gives CDR1 MGHRA, CDR2 YSYEKL. This CDR3 is built from 16 residues. The DNA of the CDR3 is TGCGCCAGCAGCCAAGATCTGACGGGGGGCACAGATACGCAGTATTTT. Its protein is CASSQDLTGGTDTQYF.

In this sample, this clonotype turned up many times. The V and J genes are TRBV20-1 and TRBJ1-1, with D hard to call. This CDR3 spans 14 amino acids. Between the trimmed V and J ends, which lost 0 bases and 9 bases, there was a span of 17 bases. CDR1 and CDR2 (germline): DFQATT, SNEGSKA (reference sequence). DNA for the CDR3: TGCAGTGCTAGAGATACCGGCAAAGGCTTGAAAGCTTTCTTT. Translation: CSARDTGKGLKAFF.

This clonotype appeared many times. The rearrangement uses TRBV20-1 and TRBJ1-2, with TRBD1 matching over 7 bases. There are 13 residues in the CDR3. J gave up 0 bases and V 3 bases, and 1 base lay outside the gene matches. CDR1 and CDR2 from the germline V gene are DFQATT and SNEGSKA (reference sequence). This CDR3 reads CSASQGANYGYTF. CDR3 nucleotides: TGCAGTGCTAGTCAGGGGGCTAACTATGGCTACACCTTC.

This clonotype was counted ten times or more. The rearrangement links TRBV5-1 to TRBJ2-3; D call uncertain. The length of the CDR3 is 15 residues. Germline-derived CDR1 and CDR2 are SGHRS and YFSETQ. Trimming stripped 0 bases from V and 4 bases from J, with 12 bases between. CDR3 loop: CASSLAVQSSDTQYF. Here the CDR3 DNA reads TGCGCCAGCAGCTTGGCTGTCCAAAGCTCAGATACGCAGTATTTT.

This clonotype was found many times. V gene TRBV9 combines with J gene TRBJ1-6; TRBD1 matches at 7 bases. This CDR3 region has 14 residues. The junction had 4 bases not matched to a gene; V was cut back by 3 bases and J by 7 bases. Germline CDR1 and CDR2: SGDLS and YYNGEE. This CDR3 is CASSDRGPNSPLHF. CDR3 in DNA: TGTGCCAGCAGCGACAGGGGTCCCAATTCACCCCTCCACTTT.

This clonotype was recorded at least ten times. This chain uses TRBV5-1 with TRBJ1-4; TRBD1 is a possible D gene (6 bases). The CDR3 length is 13 residues. Per germline, CDR1 SGHRS and CDR2 YFSETQ. Trimming stripped 3 bases from V and 13 bases from J, with 16 bases between. CDR3 DNA: TGCGCCAGCAGCTCCTTGGGGGGGGGCGTACTGTTTTTT. It codes for CASSSLGGGVLFF. The full variable domain, in which reference TRBV5-1 and TRBJ1-4 provide the parts outside the CDR3, is KAGVTQTPRYLIKTRGQQVTLSCSPISGHRSVSWYQQTPGQGLQFLFEYFSETQRNKGNFPGRFSGRQFSNSRSEMNVSTLELGDSALYLCASSSLGGGVLFFGSGTQLSVL.

This clonotype was detected many times. The rearrangement uses TRBV11-3 and TRBJ2-3, with D possibly being TRBD1 (5 bases). The CDR3 spans 15 residues. The germline V gene has CDR1 SGHNT and CDR2 YENEEA. Between the trimmed V and J ends, which lost 0 bases and 3 bases, there was a span of 10 bases. DNA for the CDR3: TGTGCCAGCAGCTTAGAGCAGGGCCATACAGATACGCAGTATTTT. It specifies CASSLEQGHTDTQYF.

This clonotype was recorded at least ten times. V usage is TRBV9 and J usage is TRBJ1-1; D gene ambiguous. The CDR3 is made up of 12 amino acids. Trimming took off 4 bases at V and 1 base at J, with 5 bases between the two ends. The germline gives CDR1 SGDLS, CDR2 YYNGEE. In DNA, the CDR3 is TGTGCCAGCAGCTCTTCGAACACTGAAGCTTTCTTT. It yields the protein CASSSSNTEAFF.

This clonotype has ten or more counts. The CDR3 loop is CASSPGQPNEKLFF. In DNA, the CDR3 is TGCGCCAGCAGCCCGGGACAGCCAAATGAAAAACTGTTTTTT. The V gene is TRBV5-1, the J gene TRBJ1-4, with 7 bases aligning to TRBD1. From germline, CDR1 is SGHRS and CDR2 YFSETQ. V lost 4 bases, J lost 5 bases, and 5 bases stayed unmatched. The CDR3 spans 14 residues.

The sample holds a few counts of this clonotype. The chain links TRBV5-1 to TRBJ2-5; tentatively, D is TRBD1 or TRBD2 (5 bases each). The CDR3 length is 15 residues. Trimming stripped 2 bases from V and 1 base from J, with 12 bases between. Germline CDR1 and CDR2: SGHRS and YFSETQ. This CDR3 is CASSLWDGLQETQYF. DNA of the CDR3: TGCGCCAGCAGCTTATGGGACGGCCTCCAAGAGACCCAGTACTTC.

On this clonotype itself: Since a much larger clone is just one base distant, this may be a read error. This chain joins TRBV24-1 and TRBJ2-2; tentatively, D is TRBD1 or TRBD2 (5 bases each). The germline V gene encodes CDR1 KGHDR and CDR2 SFDVKD. This CDR3 region has 17 residues. V was clipped by 8 bases and J by 3 bases, with 21 bases between them. The CDR3 DNA sequence: TGTGCCACCATCGCTCGGACGGTAGGGACGGACACCGGGGAGCTGTTTTTT. Protein sequence: CATIARTVGTDTGELFF.

There are many counts of this clonotype. The chain couples TRBV5-1 to TRBJ2-3; TRBD2 is a possible D gene (7 bases). The CDR3 is 14 amino acids. Germline lookup yields CDR1 SGHRS and CDR2 YFSETQ. V was pared by 3 bases and J by 4 bases, with 12 bases between. CDR3 sequence (DNA): TGCGCCAGCAGCTCTGGGAGGGGGTCAGATACGCAGTATTTT. Its protein is CASSSGRGSDTQYF.

The sample holds many counts of this clonotype. The chain employs TRBV25-1 and TRBJ1-2; the D gene is possibly TRBD1 (6 bases). CDR3 size: 14 residues. The germline gives CDR1 MGHDK, CDR2 SYGVNS. The ends were cut back, 3 bases at V and 7 bases at J, with 15 bases in the middle. The CDR3 sequence: CASSDPQGRGGYTF. The CDR3, as DNA: TGTGCCAGCAGTGACCCACAGGGTCGGGGTGGCTACACCTTC.

The table lists this clonotype with many counts. V is TRBV14 and J is TRBJ1-5; 9 bases are shared with TRBD1. This CDR3 region has 15 residues. The ends lost 4 bases at V and 3 bases at J; junction bases unmatched: 4. The V gene's germline CDR1 is SGHDN and CDR2 FVKESK. CDR3 sequence reads: CASSPGTGFNQPQHF. The CDR3 DNA reads TGTGCCAGCAGCCCCGGGACAGGGTTCAATCAGCCCCAGCATTTT.

This clonotype was found many times. This chain links TRBV20-1 with TRBJ1-5; D unclear. Trimming pared 6 bases from V and 5 bases from J, leaving 11 bases between. The CDR3 spans 12 residues. Per the germline V gene, CDR1 is DFQATT and CDR2 is SNEGSKA (reference sequence). The DNA of the CDR3 is TGCAGTGCGCGAGACGGGTATCAGCCCCAGCATTTT. This encodes CSARDGYQPQHF.

This clonotype showed up many times. A read error may produce the germline difference seen at one junction end. The chain is built from TRBV7-2 and TRBJ2-7; D gene unclear. CDR3 length: 13 amino acids. Germline V gene lookup returns CDR1 SGHTA and CDR2 FQGNSA. The CDR3 sequence: CVSRRAGSYEQYF. The CDR3 coding sequence is TGTGTCAGCCGCCGAGCAGGATCCTACGAGCAGTACTTC.

This clonotype has at least ten counts. The genes are TRBV20-1 and TRBJ2-6, with 10 bases lining up with TRBD1. The CDR3 has 16 amino acids. The trim removed 1 base at V and 4 bases at J, leaving 4 bases unmatched. From germline, CDR1 is DFQATT and CDR2 SNEGSKA (reference sequence). The CDR3 DNA sequence: TGCAGTGCTAGAGGACAGGGGGCCCCCGGGGCCAACGTCCTGACTTTC. Residues: CSARGQGAPGANVLTF.

This clonotype was recorded at least ten times. The genes are TRBV12-3 or TRBV12-4 and TRBJ2-3; no clear D. The CDR3 has 16 amino acids. V was pared by 5 bases and J by 1 base, with 16 bases between. The DNA of the CDR3 is TGTGCCAGCAGTGATGGTCTCACAAGCCGCACAGATACGCAGTATTTT. Protein sequence: CASSDGLTSRTDTQYF.

As regards this clonotype: A single base separates this from a much larger clone, so it may be a read error. The chain recombines TRBV7-2 with TRBJ2-3; TRBD2 aligns across 7 bases. CDR1 SGHTA and CDR2 FQGNSA come from the germline V gene. The CDR3 extends over 15 amino acids. This chain's CDR3 is CAISLEAGRPDTQYF. The CDR3 coding sequence is TGTGCCATCAGCTTAGAAGCGGGGAGACCAGATACGCAGTATTTT.

This clonotype was counted many times. The chain links TRBV20-1 to TRBJ1-2; D gene ambiguous. Trimming removed 0 bases at V and 5 bases at J, with 7 bases between. Germline V lookup: CDR1 DFQATT, CDR2 SNEGSKA (reference sequence). The CDR3 sequence is 12 residues long. The CDR3 loop is CSARDGGYGYTF. DNA for the CDR3: TGCAGTGCTAGAGACGGCGGTTATGGCTACACCTTC.

The V gene is TRBV11-3, the J gene TRBJ1-1; TRBD1 might be the D (5 bases). The CDR3 is 16 amino acids. Germline V gene data show CDR1 as SGHNT and CDR2 as YENEEA. V dropped 3 bases and J dropped 4 bases, with 18 bases sitting between them. The CDR3 DNA sequence: TGTGCCAGCAGCTTGGGTTCAGGGAGGTTGACCACTGAAGCTTTCTTT. Encoded protein: CASSLGSGRLTTEAFF.

This clonotype was seen at least ten times. The chain combines TRBV28 with TRBJ2-2; D not certain. Germline V gene lookup returns CDR1 MDHEN and CDR2 SYDVKM. The germline V and J ends were trimmed by 7 bases and 6 bases, with 9 bases remaining between them. The CDR3 has 12 amino acids. The CDR3 DNA follows: TGTGCCAGCAAAATAAACGCCGGGGAGCTGTTTTTT. It specifies CASKINAGELFF.